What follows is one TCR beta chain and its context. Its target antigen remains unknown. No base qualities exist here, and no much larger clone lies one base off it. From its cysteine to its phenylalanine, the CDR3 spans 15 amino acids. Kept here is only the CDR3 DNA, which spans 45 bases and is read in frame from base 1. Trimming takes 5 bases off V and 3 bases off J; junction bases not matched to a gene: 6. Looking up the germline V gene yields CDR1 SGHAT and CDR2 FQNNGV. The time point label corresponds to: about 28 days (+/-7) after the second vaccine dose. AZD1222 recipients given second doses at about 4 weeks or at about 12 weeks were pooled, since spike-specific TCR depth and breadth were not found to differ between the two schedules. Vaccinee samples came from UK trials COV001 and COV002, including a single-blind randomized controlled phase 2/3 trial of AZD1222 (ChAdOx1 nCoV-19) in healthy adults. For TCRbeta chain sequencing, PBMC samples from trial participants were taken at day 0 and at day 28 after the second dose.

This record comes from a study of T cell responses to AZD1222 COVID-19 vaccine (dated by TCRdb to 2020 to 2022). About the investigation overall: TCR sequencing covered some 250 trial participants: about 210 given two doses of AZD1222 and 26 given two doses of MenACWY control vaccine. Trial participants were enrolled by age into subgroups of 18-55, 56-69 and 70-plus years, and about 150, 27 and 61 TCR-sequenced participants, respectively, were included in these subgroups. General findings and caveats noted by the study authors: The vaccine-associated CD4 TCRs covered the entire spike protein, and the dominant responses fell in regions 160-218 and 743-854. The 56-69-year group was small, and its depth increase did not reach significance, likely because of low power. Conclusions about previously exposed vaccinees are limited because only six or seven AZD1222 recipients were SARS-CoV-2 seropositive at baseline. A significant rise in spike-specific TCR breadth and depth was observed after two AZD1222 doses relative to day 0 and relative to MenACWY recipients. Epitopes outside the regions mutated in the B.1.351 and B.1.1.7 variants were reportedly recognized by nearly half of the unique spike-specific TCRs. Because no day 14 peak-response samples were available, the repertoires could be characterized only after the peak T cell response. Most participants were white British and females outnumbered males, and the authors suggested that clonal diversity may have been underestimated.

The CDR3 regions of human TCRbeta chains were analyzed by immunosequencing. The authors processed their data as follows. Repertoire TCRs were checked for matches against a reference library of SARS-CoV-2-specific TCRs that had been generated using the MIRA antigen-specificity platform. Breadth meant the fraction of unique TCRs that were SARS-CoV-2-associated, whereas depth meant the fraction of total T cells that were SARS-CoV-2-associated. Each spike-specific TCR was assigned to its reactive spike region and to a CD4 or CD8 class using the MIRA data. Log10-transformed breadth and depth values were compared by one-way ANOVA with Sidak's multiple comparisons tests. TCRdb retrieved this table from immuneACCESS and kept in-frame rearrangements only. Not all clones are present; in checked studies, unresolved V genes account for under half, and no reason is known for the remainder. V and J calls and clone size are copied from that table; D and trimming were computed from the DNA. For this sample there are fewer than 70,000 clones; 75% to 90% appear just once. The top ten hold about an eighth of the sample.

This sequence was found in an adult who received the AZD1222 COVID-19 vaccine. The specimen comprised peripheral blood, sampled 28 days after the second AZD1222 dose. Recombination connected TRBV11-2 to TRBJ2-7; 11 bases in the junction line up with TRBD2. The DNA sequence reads TGTGCCAGCAGCCAACTAGCGGGGGCCCACTACGAGCAGTACTTC. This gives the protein CASSQLAGAHYEQYF.